This T cell receptor (beta chain) was documented in a study of breast tumors, draining lymph nodes, adjacent tissues. Findings of the study overall: Compared with basal-like, luminal-like tumors shared significantly more repertoire with nontumor tissue. Tumor TCR diversity was below lymph nodes but above nontumor tissue.

Samples came from axillary lymph nodes draining the breast cancer. This clonotype was counted at least ten times. Its antigen is unknown. The CDR3 extends over 12 amino acids. The V gene's germline CDR1 is LNHDA and CDR2 SQIVND (reference sequence). Trimming stripped 7 bases from V and 5 bases from J, with 9 bases between. TCRdb fed the multiplex PCR reads into MiXCR, producing one record per CDR3 protein. The sample yields about 100,000 distinct CDR3 sequences, 21% seen once. Sequenced: axillary lymph node tissue. The V gene is TRBV19, the J gene TRBJ2-1; D not resolved. This clonotype was obtained from a female donor with breast cancer. Some clones in this sample may be carry-over from other donors' samples. The CDR3 sequence is CASKSMNNEQFF. The DNA for the CDR3 is TGTGCCAGTAAGTCGATGAACAATGAGCAGTTCTTC.